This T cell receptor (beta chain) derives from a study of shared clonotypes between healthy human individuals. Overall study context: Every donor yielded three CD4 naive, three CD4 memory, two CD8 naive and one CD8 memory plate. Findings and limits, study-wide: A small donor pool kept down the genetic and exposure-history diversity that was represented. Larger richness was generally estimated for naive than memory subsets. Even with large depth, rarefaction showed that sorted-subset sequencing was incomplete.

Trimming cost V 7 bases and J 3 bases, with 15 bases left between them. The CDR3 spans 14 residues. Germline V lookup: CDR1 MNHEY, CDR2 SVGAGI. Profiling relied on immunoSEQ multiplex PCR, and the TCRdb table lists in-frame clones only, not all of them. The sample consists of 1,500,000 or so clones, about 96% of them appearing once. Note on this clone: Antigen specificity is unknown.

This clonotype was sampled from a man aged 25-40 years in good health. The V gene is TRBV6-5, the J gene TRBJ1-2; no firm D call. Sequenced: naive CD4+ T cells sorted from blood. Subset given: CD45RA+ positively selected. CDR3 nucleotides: TGTGCCAGCACCCGCCCCGGGGAGGACTATGGCTACACCTTC. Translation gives CASTRPGEDYGYTF.